The 23 T cell receptor beta chains presented below share a single source sample, sequenced in a study of beta chain features in type 1 diabetes. Broader study findings: In every one of the four CD4+ subsets, TCRB CDR3s were moderately but significantly shorter in Type 1 diabetes patients.

The sequenced template was cDNA made from the entire isolated RNA. This table comes from immunoSEQ multiplex PCR, and its TCRdb copy is limited to in-frame clones, with some not included. This table has 400,000 or so clones, roughly 12% appearing once. Their recognized antigens are unknown. Material: naive CD4+ T cells from blood. The receptors were sampled from a woman aged 18-30 years with type 1 diabetes.

This clone was seen a handful of times. V gene TRBV5-4 combines with J gene TRBJ2-7, with 7 bases identical to TRBD1. Germline CDR1 is SGHNT and CDR2 is YYREEE (reference sequence). V dropped 2 bases and J dropped 3; count of bases not matched to a gene: 2. This CDR3 contains 13 residues. This chain's CDR3 is CASSLQGNYEQYF. In DNA, the CDR3 is TGTGCCAGCAGCTTACAGGGGAACTACGAGCAGTACTTC.

The table lists this clone with a few counts. The chain recombines TRBV7-2 with TRBJ2-5, with 9 positions matching TRBD2. CDR1 is SGHTA and CDR2 is FQGNSA in the germline V gene. The CDR3 runs 15 residues. Trimming at V came to 8 bases and at J to 4 bases, leaving 11 bases not matched to a gene. This CDR3 reads CASHVGGGAGETQYF. CDR3 bases: TGTGCCAGCCACGTAGGCGGGGGGGCGGGAGAGACCCAGTACTTC.

Only a few counts were recorded for this clone. The genes are TRBV15 and TRBJ2-1; D is possibly TRBD2 (5 bases). Germline values: CDR1 LNHNV, CDR2 YYDKDF (reference sequence). V dropped 0 bases and J dropped 7 bases, with 13 bases sitting between them. This CDR3 comprises 15 residues. CDR3 coding DNA: TGTGCCACCAGCAGAGATACCGGGGTTGAGAATGAGCAGTTCTTC. It translates to CATSRDTGVENEQFF.

The chain combines TRBV14 with TRBJ1-2, with D possibly being TRBD1 (5 bases). Germline CDR1 is SGHDN and CDR2 is FVKESK. V lost 4 bases and J lost 5, with 20 bases in between. The CDR3 contains 16 residues. This CDR3 is CASSPSFSQGDYGYTF. CDR3 in DNA: TGTGCCAGCAGCCCATCGTTCTCGCAGGGCGATTATGGCTACACCTTC.

This clone was observed a handful of times. The chain joins TRBV11-1 to TRBJ2-7, with D maybe TRBD1 (6 bases). Germline V gene sequence: CDR1 SGHAT, CDR2 FQDESV (reference sequence). The CDR3 runs 14 residues. The ends were cut back, 3 bases at V and 3 bases at J, with 12 bases in the middle. CDR3 amino acids: CASSFALDSYEQYF. The CDR3 bases are TGTGCCAGCAGCTTCGCCCTGGACAGCTACGAGCAGTACTTC.

This clone was counted a few times. The CDR3 DNA sequence: TGCGCCAGCAGCCTTTCGACTAGCGGGGGGGCCGAGCAGTACTTC. Translation: CASSLSTSGGAEQYF. The chain uses TRBV4-3 and TRBJ2-7; 14 bases align to TRBD2. This CDR3 contains 15 residues. The germline CDR1 and CDR2 sequences are LGHNA and YSLEER. The V segment lost 4 bases and the J segment 6 bases; nucleotides outside the gene matches: 5.

The chain uses TRBV4-1 and TRBJ1-5; D might be TRBD1 (5 bases). Germline V gene data show CDR1 as MGHRA and CDR2 as YSYEKL. V lost 0 bases, J lost 5 bases, and 11 bases lay in between. This CDR3 is built from 15 residues. The CDR3 protein is CASSQDPPTDQPQHF. The CDR3 DNA reads as TGCGCCAGCAGCCAAGATCCACCGACAGATCAGCCCCAGCATTTT.

The chain is built from TRBV5-6 and TRBJ2-3; D remains unclear. The germline V gene encodes CDR1 SGHDT and CDR2 YYEEEE. This CDR3 spans 15 amino acids. With 4 bases removed from V and 2 bases from J, the gap between germline ends came to 14 bases. CDR3 nucleotides: TGTGCCAGCAGCCACGGATCTAGGTTCACAGATACGCAGTATTTT. Its translation is CASSHGSRFTDTQYF.

The rearrangement links TRBV7-9 to TRBJ1-5, with TRBD1 as a possible D gene (5 bases). CDR3 length: 14 amino acids. V was pared by 4 bases and J by 4 bases, with 11 bases between. Per germline, CDR1 SEHNR and CDR2 FQNEAQ (reference sequence). CDR3 loop: CASSWQGLNQPQHF. Written as DNA, the CDR3 is TGTGCCAGCAGCTGGCAGGGCCTTAATCAGCCCCAGCATTTT. The full variable domain, in which reference TRBV7-9 and TRBJ1-5 provide the parts outside the CDR3, is DTGVSQNPRHKITKRGQNVTFRCDPISEHNRLYWYRQTLGQGPEFLTYFQNEAQLEKSRLLSDRFSAERPKGSFSTLEIQRTEQGDSAMYLCASSWQGLNQPQHFGDGTRLSIL.

The V gene is TRBV7-2, the J gene TRBJ2-2; 7 bases align to TRBD2. Germline CDR1 reads SGHTA; CDR2 reads FQGNSA. V gave up 3 bases and J gave up 4 bases; unmatched junction bases: 5. The CDR3 contains 15 residues. CDR3 sequence: CASSLGLLSTGELFF. The CDR3, as DNA: TGTGCCAGCAGCTTGGGACTATTGAGCACCGGGGAGCTGTTTTTT. Based on the CDR3 plus reference TRBV7-2 and TRBJ2-2, the full variable domain is GAGVSQSPSNKVTEKGKDVELRCDPISGHTALYWYRQSLGQGLEFLIYFQGNSAPDKSGLPSDRFSAERTGGSVSTLTIQRTQQEDSAVYLCASSLGLLSTGELFFGEGSRLTVL.

This clone was recorded a few times. Other DNA sequences within the sample encode an identical CDR3. The genes are TRBV6-5 and TRBJ1-2; 10 nucleotides line up with TRBD1. The V segment lost 5 bases and the J segment 5 bases; nucleotides outside the gene matches: 2. This CDR3 is 13 amino acids long. Per germline, CDR1 MNHEY and CDR2 SVGAGI. CDR3: CASSRDRGYGYTF. The DNA of the CDR3 is TGTGCCAGCAGTCGGGACAGGGGTTATGGCTACACCTTC.

This clone was counted a single time. The V and J genes are TRBV9 and TRBJ2-5; 7 nucleotides agree with TRBD1. Germline loops: CDR1 SGDLS, CDR2 YYNGEE. The CDR3 runs 17 residues. J lost 1 base, V lost 0 bases, and 9 bases had no gene match. Here the CDR3 reads CASSVEPTRTGQETQYF. The CDR3 DNA reads TGTGCCAGCAGCGTAGAGCCCACCCGGACAGGCCAAGAGACCCAGTACTTC.

There are a few counts of this clone. Other nucleotide sequences in the sample specify the same CDR3. The chain uses TRBV4-3 and TRBJ1-2, with D perhaps TRBD1 (6 bases). Germline loops: CDR1 LGHNA, CDR2 YSLEER. The V end lost 1 base, the J end lost 4 bases, and 7 bases lay between the germline ends. The CDR3 totals 13 residues. CDR3 protein: CASSQGRGYGYTF. The DNA of the CDR3 is TGCGCCAGCAGCCAAGGCAGGGGCTATGGCTACACCTTC.

This clone occurred a few times. This CDR3 reads CASSFDSSGNTIYF. The DNA for the CDR3 is TGTGCCAGCAGCTTCGACAGCTCTGGAAACACCATATATTTT. The chain uses TRBV7-2 and TRBJ1-3, with D possibly being TRBD1 (5 bases). There are 14 residues in the CDR3. Germline V gene sequence: CDR1 SGHTA, CDR2 FQGNSA. V was pared by 3 bases and J by 0 bases, with 6 bases between. Variable domain in full (rest from reference TRBV7-2 and TRBJ1-3): GAGVSQSPSNKVTEKGKDVELRCDPISGHTALYWYRQSLGQGLEFLIYFQGNSAPDKSGLPSDRFSAERTGGSVSTLTIQRTQQEDSAVYLCASSFDSSGNTIYFGEGSWLTVV.

This clone was counted a few times. The chain employs TRBV9 and TRBJ2-1; 10 nucleotides line up with TRBD2. Germline V CDR1 and CDR2: SGDLS, YYNGEE. V was clipped by 4 bases and J by 6 bases; unmatched bases: 7. The CDR3 loop spans 15 amino acids. The CDR3 protein is CASSISGTSVNEQFF. As DNA, the CDR3 is TGTGCCAGCAGCATCTCCGGGACTAGCGTCAATGAGCAGTTCTTC.

The chain joins TRBV15 to TRBJ1-1; a weak D match, TRBD1 (6 bases). V dropped 0 bases and J dropped 1 base, with 12 bases sitting between them. Germline V lookup: CDR1 LNHNV, CDR2 YYDKDF (reference sequence). CDR3 length: 16 amino acids. The CDR3 is CATSRDRGGANTEAFF. The CDR3, as DNA: TGTGCCACCAGCAGAGATCGCGGGGGGGCGAACACTGAAGCTTTCTTT.

The chain employs TRBV7-9 and TRBJ1-4; TRBD1 might be the D (5 bases). CDR3 size: 13 residues. Trimming pared 5 bases from V and 7 bases from J, leaving 11 bases between. Germline V lookup: CDR1 SEHNR, CDR2 FQNEAQ (reference sequence). DNA of the CDR3: TGTGCCAGCAGCCCAGGACAATCTGAAAAACTGTTTTTT. It specifies CASSPGQSEKLFF.

In this sample, this clone turned up a few times. V usage is TRBV27 and J usage is TRBJ1-2; D is ambiguous. Trimming removed 9 bases from V and 8 bases from J, with 10 bases in between. Germline assignment: CDR1 MNHEY and CDR2 SMNVEV (reference sequence). CDR3 length: 10 amino acids. CDR3 in amino acids: CARPREGYTF. The CDR3 DNA sequence: TGTGCCAGACCAAGGGAGGGCTACACCTTC.

The chain joins TRBV19 to TRBJ1-5, with no clear D. Trimming took off 3 bases at V and 4 bases at J, with 7 bases between the two ends. Germline lookup yields CDR1 LNHDA and CDR2 SQIVND (reference sequence). The CDR3 runs 13 residues. The CDR3: CASSMEGNQPQHF. The CDR3 nucleotides are TGTGCCAGTAGTATGGAGGGAAATCAGCCCCAGCATTTT. The whole variable domain, remainder taken from reference TRBV19 and TRBJ1-5, is DGGITQSPKYLFRKEGQNVTLSCEQNLNHDAMYWYRQDPGQGLRLIYYSQIVNDFQKGDIAEGYSVSREKKESFPLTVTSAQKNPTAFYLCASSMEGNQPQHFGDGTRLSIL.

This clone was seen a few times. The CDR3 reads CASSHLSGGSYGYTF. The CDR3 nucleotides read TGCGCCAGCAGCCACCTAAGCGGTGGCAGCTATGGCTACACCTTC. The V call is TRBV4-3, the J call TRBJ1-2; no clear D. Trimming pared 3 bases from V and 4 bases from J, leaving 15 bases between. The CDR3 is 15 residues long. The germline CDR1 and CDR2 sequences are LGHNA and YSLEER.

V gene TRBV4-1 combines with J gene TRBJ1-6; unclear D gene. CDR1 MGHRA and CDR2 YSYEKL come from the germline V gene. The CDR3 has 17 amino acids. Trimming shortened V by 1 base and J by 9 bases, and 19 bases separated the two germline ends. CDR3 region: CASSQGWANTRGSPLHF. The CDR3 DNA reads TGCGCCAGCAGCCAAGGGTGGGCCAACACACGGGGTTCACCCCTCCACTTT.

This clone was seen a few times. This rearrangement joins TRBV5-1 to TRBJ1-5, with TRBD1 as a possible D gene (5 bases). This CDR3 has 14 amino acids. Germline V CDR1 and CDR2: SGHRS, YFSETQ. Trimming stripped 4 bases from V and 3 bases from J, with 11 bases between. This CDR3 reads CASSPDNPNQPQHF. The CDR3, as DNA: TGCGCCAGCAGCCCGGACAACCCCAATCAGCCCCAGCATTTT.

There are a few counts of this clone. The CDR3 loop is CASSPTAGGHYEQYF. The CDR3 nucleotides are TGCGCCAGCAGCCCCACAGCGGGAGGGCACTACGAGCAGTACTTC. The V gene is TRBV5-1, the J gene TRBJ2-7; 10 bases are a match to TRBD2. V dropped 4 bases and J dropped 3; count of bases not matched to a gene: 7. The germline gives CDR1 SGHRS, CDR2 YFSETQ. There are 15 residues in the CDR3.